The 20 T cell receptor beta chains reported below all come from one sample, sequenced in a study of Ad26.COV2.S vaccination and SARS-CoV-2 variants. Generated by immunoSEQ multiplex PCR, the TCRdb table keeps only in-frame clones and is missing some. The profile covers hundreds of thousands of clones, with more than 80% appearing a single time and around 1.4% taken by the ten largest. Treatment denoted: 19 received Ad26.COV2.S at low or high dose, single or two shots; five or six received placebo; per-sample allocation not given. Sampling was done on day 63 after the first vaccine or placebo injection. This sample comprised peripheral blood, obtained in a trial of Ad26.COV2.S vaccine versus placebo. These TCRs come from a person between 18 and 65 years old who received the Ad26.COV2.S COVID-19 vaccine or a placebo.

The genes are TRBV7-9 and TRBJ2-7; weak D call: TRBD2 (7 bases). V dropped 1 base and J dropped 2 bases, with 15 bases sitting between them. Germline assignment: CDR1 SEHNR and CDR2 FQNEAQ (reference sequence). The CDR3 has 16 residues. In DNA, the CDR3 is TGTGCCAGCAGCTTAGGGAGGGGGGGAAACACCTACGAGCAGTACTTC. This codes for CASSLGRGGNTYEQYF.

The chain has TRBV6-5 and TRBJ1-5; a possible D gene is TRBD1 (5 bases). The V gene's germline CDR1 is MNHEY and CDR2 SVGAGI. There are 15 residues in the CDR3. Trimming stripped 6 bases from V and 4 bases from J, with 16 bases between. The DNA of the CDR3 is TGTGCCAGCAGCTGGGGGGTCGGGCCTAATCAGCCCCAGCATTTT. This encodes CASSWGVGPNQPQHF.

J is TRBJ2-7 and V is TRBV6-5, with D possibly TRBD1 on 6 matching bases. Trimming took 6 bases from V and 2 from J, leaving 14 bases between them. The CDR3 runs 14 residues. Germline V gene lookup returns CDR1 MNHEY and CDR2 SVGAGI. CDR3 sequence: CASRSRQATYEQYF. CDR3 DNA sequence: TGTGCCAGCAGATCTAGACAGGCCACCTACGAGCAGTACTTC.

This sequence joins TRBV5-1 and TRBJ1-1, with a weak D call TRBD1 (6 bases). The length of the CDR3 is 18 residues. Trimming stripped 7 bases from V and 0 bases from J, with 25 bases between. Looked up from germline, CDR1 is SGHRS and CDR2 is YFSETQ. CDR3 in DNA: TGCGCCAGCCACCCGGGTGGGGGCGCGGGGGGAATGAACACTGAAGCTTTCTTT. This encodes CASHPGGGAGGMNTEAFF.

The CDR3 reads CASTYLPYEEYGYTF. The CDR3 DNA sequence: TGTGCCAGCACCTACCTCCCATATGAAGAGTATGGCTACACCTTC. The chain joins TRBV6-5 to TRBJ1-2, with D unclear. This CDR3 has 15 residues. Trimming cost V 7 bases and J 5 bases, with 20 bases left between them. From germline, CDR1 is MNHEY and CDR2 SVGAGI.

The chain uses TRBV19 and TRBJ1-5; D unresolved. CDR3 length equals 14 residues. The V gene lost 6 bases and the J gene lost 0 bases, with 9 bases spanning the gap. Germline loops: CDR1 LNHDA, CDR2 SQIVND (reference sequence). The CDR3 DNA follows: TGTGCCAGTAGGATTAGAGATAGCAATCAGCCCCAGCATTTT. Protein product: CASRIRDSNQPQHF.

This rearrangement joins TRBV7-9 to TRBJ1-6, with D possibly being TRBD1 (6 bases). Germline values: CDR1 SEHNR, CDR2 FQNEAQ (reference sequence). The CDR3 is made up of 16 amino acids. The germline V and J ends were trimmed by 4 bases and 9 bases, with 19 bases remaining between them. DNA for the CDR3: TGTGCCAGCAGCTCAAACCCCGACAGGTCCTCTTCACCCCTCCACTTT. Its protein product is CASSSNPDRSSSPLHF.

V is TRBV5-1 and J is TRBJ2-1; D unclear. This CDR3 has 13 residues. CDR1 is SGHRS and CDR2 is YFSETQ in the germline V gene. The V end lost 4 bases, the J end lost 9 bases, and 14 bases lay between the germline ends. CDR3 in DNA: TGCGCCAGCAGCGCCGAGAGGCGGAGTGAGCAGTTCTTC. It translates to CASSAERRSEQFF.

The chain links TRBV6-2 or TRBV6-3 to TRBJ1-1; D may be TRBD1 (6 bases). The V gene lost 0 bases and the J gene lost 2 bases, with 16 bases spanning the gap. The V gene's germline CDR1 is MNHEY and CDR2 SVGEGT. The length of the CDR3 is 17 residues. In DNA, the CDR3 is TGTGCCAGCAGTTACTCGGGCAGGGGATCGACAAACACTGAAGCTTTCTTT. The encoded protein is CASSYSGRGSTNTEAFF.

This clone has ten or more counts. The chain employs TRBV7-9 and TRBJ2-7; TRBD1 might be the D (5 bases). V was pared by 2 bases and J by 5 bases, with 19 bases between. Germline loops: CDR1 SEHNR, CDR2 FQNEAQ (reference sequence). The CDR3 extends over 16 amino acids. The CDR3 nucleotides read TGTGCCAGCAGCTTATACGCCGGGCAGGGCGCCCACGAGCAGTACTTC. Translation: CASSLYAGQGAHEQYF.

CDR3 region: CASSLSGAMFTEAFF. In DNA, the CDR3 is TGCGCCAGCAGCTTGTCCGGGGCCATGTTCACTGAAGCTTTCTTT. The chain joins TRBV5-1 to TRBJ1-1, with D possibly being TRBD1 (5 bases). V was clipped by 1 base and J by 4 bases, with 14 bases between them. Germline loops: CDR1 SGHRS, CDR2 YFSETQ. This CDR3 has 15 amino acids.

This chain joins TRBV5-1 and TRBJ2-2; TRBD2 agrees at 13 bases. The CDR3 covers 19 residues. With V trimmed by 1 base and J by 4 bases, 10 bases remained unmatched. Germline V gives CDR1 SGHRS, CDR2 YFSETQ. CDR3 protein: CASSLSAGLAGFRTGELFF. In DNA, the CDR3 is TGCGCCAGCAGCTTGTCGGCGGGACTAGCGGGATTTCGCACCGGGGAGCTGTTTTTT.

The V and J genes are TRBV19 and TRBJ2-3; 9 bases line up with TRBD1. The germline CDR1 and CDR2 sequences are LNHDA and SQIVND (reference sequence). V shed 4 bases and J 6 bases; nucleotides not matched to a gene: 11. The CDR3 runs to 16 residues. CDR3 protein: CASSTAGTGNMDTQYF. In DNA, the CDR3 is TGTGCCAGTAGTACTGCCGGGACAGGGAATATGGATACGCAGTATTTT.

This clone was detected only a few times. This sequence joins TRBV4-3 and TRBJ1-1, with D possibly being TRBD1 (6 bases). There are 14 residues in the CDR3. V was clipped by 0 bases and J by 12 bases, with 17 bases between them. Germline V CDR1 and CDR2: LGHNA, YSLEER. The CDR3 DNA reads as TGCGCCAGCAGCCAAGATGGGGGGACACTCGAGTCTTTCTTT. Protein product: CASSQDGGTLESFF.

This chain uses TRBV5-1 with TRBJ1-2; 9 positions match TRBD1. The V and J ends lost 5 bases and 5 bases, in that order; junction bases with no gene match: 4. Germline V lookup: CDR1 SGHRS, CDR2 YFSETQ. The CDR3 totals 13 residues. CDR3 loop: CASRPGQGYGYTF. As DNA, the CDR3 is TGCGCCAGCAGACCGGGACAGGGATATGGCTACACCTTC.

V is TRBV30 and J is TRBJ1-1; D is unresolved. CDR3 length: 13 residues. Trimming took 1 base from V and 0 from J, leaving 6 bases between them. Germline V CDR1 and CDR2: GTSNPN, SVGIG (reference sequence). CDR3 in amino acids: CAWSAGMNTEAFF. The CDR3 DNA reads as TGTGCCTGGAGTGCCGGCATGAACACTGAAGCTTTCTTT.

This CDR3 reads CASSSWATESSPLHF. CDR3 nucleotide sequence: TGTGCCAGCAGCTCTTGGGCTACGGAATCTTCACCCCTCCACTTT. The chain uses TRBV5-6 and TRBJ1-6, with D unresolved. The V end lost 3 bases, the J end lost 9 bases, and 16 bases lay between the germline ends. Germline V lookup: CDR1 SGHDT, CDR2 YYEEEE. The CDR3 consists of 15 residues.

This clone was picked up one time. J is TRBJ2-1 and V is TRBV11-2, with D perhaps TRBD1 or TRBD2 (6 bases each). The CDR3 covers 13 residues. The germline CDR1 and CDR2 sequences are SGHAT and FQNNGV. Trimming shortened V by 5 bases and J by 9 bases, and 14 bases separated the two germline ends. DNA of the CDR3: TGTGCCAGCAGCCAGTGGAGGGGGAGTGAGCAGTTCTTC. This translates into CASSQWRGSEQFF.

CDR3 protein: CASSLGQGAREQYF. The CDR3 DNA follows: TGTGCCAGCAGCTTGGGACAGGGGGCGAGAGAGCAGTACTTC. The genes are TRBV5-4 and TRBJ2-7; 10 bases map to TRBD1. This CDR3 is built from 14 residues. J gave up 7 bases and V 0 bases, and 4 bases lay outside the gene matches. Germline CDR1 and CDR2: SGHNT and YYREEE (reference sequence).

The chain links TRBV5-1 to TRBJ2-2; TRBD2 agrees at 11 bases. Trimming took 2 bases from V and 7 from J; bases not matched to a gene: 4. There are 15 residues in the CDR3. Germline V gene data show CDR1 as SGHRS and CDR2 as YFSETQ. The CDR3 sequence: CASSLLAGANGELFF. The CDR3, as DNA: TGCGCCAGCAGCTTACTAGCGGGAGCAAACGGGGAGCTGTTTTTT.